The rows below give T cell receptor beta chains drawn from one sample of a study of neurological immune-mediated disorders. Using its own MiXCR run on the 5' RACE reads, TCRdb lists one record per CDR3 protein. The table has fewer than 75,000 distinct CDR3 sequences, around 3.1% seen once; the top ten hold approximately 3.5%. The sequenced material came from PBMCs. The receptors stem from a man aged 35-49 years with multiple sclerosis. The CDR3 runs from the conserved cysteine through the conserved F or W. D genes are given only for firm matches.

>TRBJ2-3|-|TRBV29-1
CSVEGGSTDTQYF
>TRBJ1-2|TRBD1|TRBV5-1
CASSLEGQTNYGYTF
>TRBJ1-4|-|TRBV7-2
CNSSAPPQRLQF
>TRBJ2-2|-|TRBV9
CASSTRSQTPGELFF
>TRBJ2-5|TRBD1|TRBV5-1
CASSLEVQGAKTQYF
>TRBJ2-3|TRBD2|TRBV5-1
CASSGGLAGATDTQYF
>TRBJ1-2|-|TRBV29-1
CSGGQAYGYTF
>TRBJ2-7|TRBD1|TRBV7-7
CASSSGTGSPYEQYF
>TRBJ1-5|-|TRBV4-1
CASSQDGLSNQPQHF
>TRBJ1-2|-|TRBV29-1
CSVEDPGVPNYGYTF
>TRBJ1-5|TRBD1|TRBV27
CASSQGAGHQPQHF
>TRBJ2-7|TRBD2|TRBV29-1
CSVATTGTRNEQYF
>TRBJ2-7|TRBD2|TRBV10-3
CAISETSGGGYEQYF
>TRBJ2-2|-|TRBV7-3
CASSRRGGGNTGELFF
>TRBJ1-1|TRBD1|TRBV7-9
CASSWLVPGQAAKGTEAFF